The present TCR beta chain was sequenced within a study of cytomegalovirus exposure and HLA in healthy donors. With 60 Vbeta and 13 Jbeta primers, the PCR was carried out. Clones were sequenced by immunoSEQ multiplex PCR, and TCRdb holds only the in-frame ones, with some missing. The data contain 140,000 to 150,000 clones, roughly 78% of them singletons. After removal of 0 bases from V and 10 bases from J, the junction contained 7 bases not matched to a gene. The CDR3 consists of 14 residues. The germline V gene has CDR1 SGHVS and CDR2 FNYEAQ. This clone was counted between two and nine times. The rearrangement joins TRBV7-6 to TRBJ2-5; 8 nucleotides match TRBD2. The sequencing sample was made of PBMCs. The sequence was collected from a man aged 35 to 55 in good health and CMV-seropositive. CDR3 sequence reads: CASSLAGGGVGQYF. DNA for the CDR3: TGTGCCAGCAGCTTAGCCGGGGGGGGTGTTGGCCAGTACTTC.